This T cell receptor beta chain was obtained from a study of blood T cells in healthy people across ages. The wider study: Roughly one uniquely barcoded beta molecule per two T cells was captured. Study outcomes and limitations: Long-lived and aged donors differed, with more naive CD4+ cells and higher diversity in the long-lived.

Notes on this clonotype: The antigen is unknown.

CDR3 length equals 15 residues. The V end lost 4 bases, the J end lost 6 bases, and 20 bases lay between the germline ends. Germline CDR1 and CDR2: DFQATT and SNEGSKA (reference sequence). It was with a sample-barcoded 5' primer and a J-beta primer mix that a second PCR of roughly 7 to 11 cycles was run. Each cDNA molecule received a tag from a template-switch adaptor that had 12 random nucleotides. In TCRdb, the 5' RACE reads were re-called with MiXCR into one record per CDR3 protein. The sample includes 1.2 million to 1.5 million distinct CDR3 sequences, roughly 45% seen only once; the top ten take approximately 7.9%.

The sequence was collected from a woman between 18 and 30 years old in good health. This chain links TRBV20-1 with TRBJ2-3; D call uncertain. Sample: blood. In DNA, the CDR3 is TGCAGTGCTATACAATTACGCGATACTGGGGATACGCAGTATTTT. Encoded protein: CSAIQLRDTGDTQYF.